This entry lists 21 T cell receptor beta chains sequenced from one sample in a study of blood T cell repertoires in COVID-19. Clones were read by immunoSEQ multiplex PCR, and TCRdb kept only the in-frame ones, dropping some. Altogether about 190,000 clones are present, about four fifths being singletons, with the ten largest covering about 8%. The sample consisted of peripheral blood. These TCRs come from a woman aged 60 to 75 with COVID-19, enrolled during active disease.

This sequence joins TRBV24-1 and TRBJ2-1; 7 nucleotides line up with TRBD1. The CDR3 runs to 13 residues. Germline trimming cut 12 bases from V and 5 bases from J; bases unmatched to any gene: 9. The germline gives CDR1 KGHDR, CDR2 SFDVKD. CDR3 protein: CAEDRAIDNEQFF. CDR3 DNA sequence: TGTGCCGAAGACAGGGCCATAGACAATGAGCAGTTCTTC.

The J gene is TRBJ2-2, the V gene TRBV7-9; weak D call: TRBD1 (5 bases). CDR1 SEHNR and CDR2 FQNEAQ come from the germline V gene (reference sequence). With 2 bases removed from V and 4 bases from J, the gap between germline ends came to 14 bases. This CDR3 has 16 amino acids. The CDR3 is CASSLLVRDATGELFF. DNA for the CDR3: TGTGCCAGCAGCTTATTAGTCAGGGATGCCACCGGGGAGCTGTTTTTT.

This chain connects TRBV10-3 to TRBJ2-7; TRBD1 matches 7 bases. V trimming: 0 bases; J trimming: 8 bases; junction bases outside the gene matches: 10. The V gene's germline CDR1 is ENHRY and CDR2 SYGVKD. This CDR3 has 15 residues. The CDR3 region is CAISESEGQSGQQYV. CDR3 bases: TGTGCCATCAGTGAGTCCGAGGGACAGTCCGGGCAGCAGTACGTC.

This clone showed up just once. The V gene is TRBV2, the J gene TRBJ1-2; D not resolved. The CDR3 spans 14 residues. CDR1 SNHLY and CDR2 FYNNEI come from the germline V gene. Trimming left V 5 bases short and J 1 base short, with 11 bases between. In DNA, the CDR3 is TGTGCCAGCAGTAGCCGGGAGATTAACTATGGCTACACCTTC. Residues: CASSSREINYGYTF.

The chain combines TRBV19 with TRBJ2-1, with TRBD2 identical over 12 bases. V gave up 3 bases and J gave up 2 bases; unmatched junction bases: 8. Germline lookup yields CDR1 LNHDA and CDR2 SQIVND (reference sequence). There are 18 residues in the CDR3. CDR3: CASSMRLAGVTTYNEQFF. CDR3 nucleotide sequence: TGTGCCAGTAGTATGAGACTAGCGGGAGTGACTACCTACAATGAGCAGTTCTTC.

The chain joins TRBV6-2 or TRBV6-3 to TRBJ1-4; D not certain. The V end lost 2 bases, the J end lost 6 bases, and 4 bases lay between the germline ends. Germline values: CDR1 MNHEY, CDR2 SVGEGT. The CDR3 is 12 amino acids. CDR3: CASSYADEKLFF. The CDR3 DNA reads TGTGCCAGCAGTTACGCGGATGAAAAACTGTTTTTT.

V is TRBV5-4 and J is TRBJ2-2, with D possibly matching TRBD1 (6 bases). In germline, CDR1 is SGHNT, CDR2 YYREEE (reference sequence). V lost 0 bases and J lost 4, with 13 bases in between. The CDR3 totals 16 residues. CDR3: CASSLAQGPRTGELFF. Written as DNA, the CDR3 is TGTGCCAGCAGCTTGGCCCAGGGGCCCCGCACCGGGGAGCTGTTTTTT.

The chain has TRBV5-4 and TRBJ1-1, with D possibly matching TRBD1 (5 bases). The germline V and J ends were trimmed by 1 base and 7 bases, with 11 bases remaining between them. CDR3 length equals 13 residues. Germline values: CDR1 SGHNT, CDR2 YYREEE (reference sequence). The chain's CDR3 is CASSLRLQGEAFF. The CDR3 DNA is TGTGCCAGCAGCTTGAGATTGCAGGGTGAAGCTTTCTTT.

This chain joins TRBV10-3 and TRBJ2-1; no clear D gene. CDR3 length: 16 amino acids. Trimming cost V 0 bases and J 2 bases, with 11 bases left between them. Germline V lookup: CDR1 ENHRY, CDR2 SYGVKD. Written as DNA, the CDR3 is TGTGCCATCAGTGAGTCTTCCCCCTCCGCCTACAATGAGCAGTTCTTC. Amino acids: CAISESSPSAYNEQFF.

The genes are TRBV28 and TRBJ1-6; D might be TRBD1 (5 bases). The CDR3 runs to 14 residues. Trimming pared 2 bases from V and 9 bases from J, leaving 11 bases between. CDR1 is MDHEN, CDR2 SYDVKM, per germline. CDR3 loop: CASSLTSRVSPLHF. CDR3 in DNA: TGTGCCAGCAGTTTAACCAGCAGGGTTTCACCCCTCCACTTT.

A remark on this clone: This specimen includes other DNA sequences encoding the same CDR3. The chain links TRBV11-2 to TRBJ1-5; D not resolved. Trimming cost V 1 base and J 2 bases, with 6 bases left between them. The CDR3 extends over 14 amino acids. CDR1 SGHAT and CDR2 FQNNGV come from the germline V gene. CDR3 DNA sequence: TGTGCCAGCAGCTTAGGATCGGGCAATCAGCCCCAGCATTTT. It is translated as CASSLGSGNQPQHF. Complete variable domain (other parts from reference TRBV11-2 and TRBJ1-5): EAGVAQSPRYKIIEKRQSVAFWCNPISGHATLYWYQQILGQGPKLLIQFQNNGVVDDSQLPKDRFSAERLKGVDSTLKIQPAKLEDSAVYLCASSLGSGNQPQHFGDGTRLSIL.

The chain carries TRBV15 and TRBJ2-7, with 14 bases aligning to TRBD2. V lost 5 bases and J lost 2; bases outside the gene matches: 17. This CDR3 is built from 20 residues. Looked up from germline, CDR1 is LNHNV and CDR2 is YYDKDF (reference sequence). The CDR3 reads CATSGGERLAGGPRAYEQYF. The CDR3 DNA is TGTGCCACCAGCGGGGGGGAAAGACTAGCGGGAGGGCCGCGGGCCTACGAGCAGTACTTC.

The chain recombines TRBV20-1 with TRBJ1-1; tentatively, D is TRBD1 (6 bases). Germline loops: CDR1 DFQATT, CDR2 SNEGSKA (reference sequence). V lost 3 bases, J lost 3 bases, and 11 bases lay in between. The CDR3 is 13 amino acids. In nucleotides, the CDR3 is TGCAGTGCTAGTCGACAGGACTACACTGAAGCTTTCTTT. Encoded protein: CSASRQDYTEAFF.

The genes are TRBV7-9 and TRBJ1-1, with 7 bases that match TRBD1. Unmatched junction bases numbered 8, after V lost 2 bases and J lost 8 bases. The germline V gene encodes CDR1 SEHNR and CDR2 FQNEAQ (reference sequence). The CDR3 covers 14 residues. CDR3 residues: CASSLLGGREEAFF. DNA of the CDR3: TGTGCCAGCAGCTTACTAGGGGGCCGGGAAGAAGCTTTCTTT. Drawing the rest from reference TRBV7-9 and TRBJ1-1, the complete variable domain is DTGVSQNPRHKITKRGQNVTFRCDPISEHNRLYWYRQTLGQGPEFLTYFQNEAQLEKSRLLSDRFSAERPKGSFSTLEIQRTEQGDSAMYLCASSLLGGREEAFFGQGTRLTVV.

The chain links TRBV6-2 or TRBV6-3 to TRBJ1-1, with D maybe TRBD1 (6 bases). The CDR3 spans 14 residues. Trimming removed 1 base from V and 6 bases from J, with 12 bases in between. Looked up from germline, CDR1 is MNHEY and CDR2 is SVGEGT. CDR3 residues: CASSYYPRGAEAFF. CDR3 bases: TGTGCCAGCAGTTACTATCCCAGGGGCGCTGAAGCTTTCTTT.

J is TRBJ2-2 and V is TRBV27, with TRBD2 matching 8 bases. This CDR3 has 14 residues. In germline, CDR1 is MNHEY, CDR2 SMNVEV (reference sequence). Trimming at V came to 8 bases and at J to 8 bases, leaving 10 bases not matched to a gene. This CDR3 is CASLAAGESGELFF. CDR3 nucleotides: TGTGCCAGCCTGGCAGCGGGAGAGTCGGGGGAGCTGTTTTTT.

The chain joins TRBV2 to TRBJ1-4, with D unclear. Germline V gives CDR1 SNHLY, CDR2 FYNNEI. This CDR3 is 13 amino acids long. Deletions cut 9 bases from V and 7 bases from J, with 15 bases between. The CDR3 DNA is TGTGCCAGTCGGAGGGCATGGGGTGAAAAACTGTTTTTT. Encoded protein: CASRRAWGEKLFF.

This chain uses TRBV28 with TRBJ2-7; weak D call: TRBD1 (6 bases). Trimming removed 1 base from V and 3 bases from J, with 7 bases in between. CDR1 and CDR2 from the germline V gene are MDHEN and SYDVKM. The length of the CDR3 is 13 residues. CDR3 protein: CASSLSRGYEQYV. As DNA, the CDR3 is TGTGCCAGCAGTTTATCCAGGGGCTACGAGCAGTACGTC.

This rearrangement joins TRBV12-3 or TRBV12-4 to TRBJ2-1; TRBD2 is a possible D gene (5 bases). Trimming took off 4 bases at V and 5 bases at J, with 9 bases between the two ends. The CDR3 is 13 amino acids. The CDR3 DNA follows: TGTGCCAGCAGTTGGGGAGCGGACAATGAGCAGTTCTTC. It translates to CASSWGADNEQFF.

The CDR3 nucleotides read TGCGCCAGCAGCCTCACAATTATGTCGGGACAGGGGTTAAACACCGGGGAGCTGTTTTTT. Translation gives CASSLTIMSGQGLNTGELFF. The chain couples TRBV5-1 to TRBJ2-2, with 10 bases identical to TRBD1. The germline V gene encodes CDR1 SGHRS and CDR2 YFSETQ. The CDR3 is 20 amino acids. V lost 4 bases, J lost 2 bases, and 17 bases stayed unmatched. The variable domain in full, with the rest retrieved from reference TRBV5-1 and TRBJ2-2, is KAGVTQTPRYLIKTRGQQVTLSCSPISGHRSVSWYQQTPGQGLQFLFEYFSETQRNKGNFPGRFSGRQFSNSRSEMNVSTLELGDSALYLCASSLTIMSGQGLNTGELFFGEGSRLTVL.

J is TRBJ1-2 and V is TRBV29-1; possible D gene TRBD1, 5 bases. This CDR3 has 13 amino acids. The ends were cut back, 3 bases at V and 4 bases at J, with 12 bases in the middle. The V gene's germline CDR1 is SQVTM and CDR2 ANQGSEA. DNA for the CDR3: TGCAGCGTTGATTCCAGGGTGGGCTATGGCTACACCTTC. Translation: CSVDSRVGYGYTF.